This T cell receptor beta chain was profiled in a study of T cells expressing NK-cell markers (dated by TCRdb to the early 2020s). Regarding the study in general: In sorted CD3+CD56+NKG2C+, CD3+CD56+NKG2C- and CD3+CD56-NKG2C+ T-cell subsets from eight donors, TCR beta-chain repertoires were profiled. Among the eight sequenced donors, only one was HCMV-seronegative, while the other seven were HCMV-seropositive. Randomly selected healthy volunteers, three men and five women, were used as the eight sequenced donors. Libraries were sequenced as 2 x 150 bp reads on Illumina HiSeq 2000/2500, MiSeq or NextSeq.

Notes on this clonotype: It lacks a known antigen.

TCRdb lists the instrument as Illumina HiSeq 2000. 5'RACE template switching, by which a universal primer site and unique molecular identifiers were added, was used to make TCR beta cDNA libraries. Priming for cDNA synthesis came from the TCR beta constant segment, and two successive PCR amplification steps followed. In the original analysis: MIGEC was used to demultiplex reads and group the reads by UMI, and MiTCR was used to assemble and quantify clonotypes. Only TCR cDNA sequences supported by at least two reads were kept to exclude erroneous sequences. The tcR package was used for downstream repertoire analysis, and clonotypes were matched between fractions using CDR3 nucleotide sequence together with V segment. VDJmatch was used to annotate antigen specificity against VDJdb, with one amino acid substitution in CDR3 permitted. Based on TCRdb reprocessing of the reads, there is one entry per CDR3 protein sequence, and DNA is missing. The V and J calls, along with clone size, are taken from TCRdb and not from the paper's own processing. The sample table records under 500,000 distinct CDR3 sequences. Of the sample, roughly 8% is held by the ten largest clones.

HCMV serostatus was determined by detecting HCMV-specific IgG in serum with a commercial ELISA kit. Ficoll density gradient centrifugation was used to isolate peripheral blood mononuclear cells from blood. On the study overall, not on this receptor specifically: In over five donors, the dominant CD3+CD56+NKG2C+ clonotypes were among the top 10 CD8+ clonotypes and accounted for roughly 1.0-8% of CD8+ T cells. Whether the expanded NKG2C-expressing T cell clones were specific for HCMV antigens remained unclear. Those dominant clonotypes were again the most abundant among CD3+CD56-NKG2C+ cells in a few donors, at 28.3-60.1%.

The germline V gene sets CDR1 to SGHRS and CDR2 to YFSETQ. Its CDR3 holds 16 amino acids, cysteine through phenylalanine. No DNA appears here. The V gene is TRBV5-1 and the J gene is TRBJ1-1; TCRdb lists TRBD1, though no DNA is available to test this call. The source is a woman between 18 and 70 years old in good health. Material for sequencing was blood T cells: a sorted CD56 or NKG2C T cell subset, CD4+ or CD8+ T cells, or bulk PBMC T cells (not recorded which). The CDR3 reads as follows: CASSTTPGGSNTEAFF.